This T cell receptor beta chain was recovered during a study of shared clonotypes between healthy human individuals. Overall study results and limits: Researchers found naive subsets generally carried larger estimated richness than memory subsets.

Sequencing was performed with immunoSEQ multiplex PCR; in TCRdb, only in-frame clones are kept and a portion is missing. The table includes more than 2 million clones, approximately 95% detected once. There are 16 residues in the CDR3. The V segment lost 3 bases and the J segment 3 bases; nucleotides outside the gene matches: 4. Germline CDR1 is SGHAT and CDR2 is FQNNGV. The study drew all its donors from Caucasian adults living in Nashville, Tennessee. This clone was observed a single time. The antigen is not known. The TCR was taken from a young man in good health. V gene TRBV11-2 combines with J gene TRBJ2-3, with 12 bases identical to TRBD1. The sample consisted of naive CD4+ T cells sorted from blood. Subset indicated: CD45RA+ positively selected. The CDR3, as DNA: TGTGCCAGCAGCTTTGGGACAGGGGGCAGGACAGATACGCAGTATTTT. It translates to CASSFGTGGRTDTQYF.